These T cell receptor beta chains were read from a single sample in a study of blood T cell repertoires in COVID-19. Libraries were prepared by immunoSEQ multiplex PCR; TCRdb keeps only in-frame clonotypes and omits some of them. This table has about 200,000 clones, 86% appearing once. The sequenced sample consisted of peripheral blood. The receptors here all came from a woman aged 45-59 years with acute or convalescent COVID-19. Both conserved end residues are part of each CDR3. Fields, in order: D gene, J gene, V gene, clone size, CDR3 protein, CDR3 DNA. A D gene is named only where the DNA matches it firmly. A row's size may be missing; if present it is once, few, many or a size class.

TRBD1,TRBJ2-1,TRBV19,NA,CASSQPGQGYNEQFF,TGTGCCAGTAGTCAACCGGGACAGGGATACAATGAGCAGTTCTTC
NA,TRBJ2-7,TRBV6-1,once,CASSEPYGGAGEQYF,TGTGCCAGCAGTGAACCTTATGGGGGGGCGGGTGAGCAGTACTTC
TRBD2,TRBJ2-1,TRBV7-9,NA,CASSRSSGTYYNEQFF,TGTGCCAGCAGCCGCAGTAGCGGGACCTACTACAATGAGCAGTTCTTC
TRBD2,TRBJ2-1,TRBV10-2,NA,CATAVGGGREQFF,TGCGCCACAGCAGTGGGGGGGGGTCGGGAGCAGTTCTTC
TRBD2,TRBJ2-1,TRBV10-3,NA,CAISAGVSGGIGEQFF,TGTGCCATCAGTGCTGGTGTCAGCGGGGGGATCGGTGAGCAGTTCTTC
TRBD1,TRBJ2-1,TRBV5-6,NA,CASSPLRGQGGYNEQFF,TGTGCCAGCAGCCCACTACGCGGACAGGGGGGGTACAATGAGCAGTTCTTC
NA,TRBJ2-3,TRBV9,NA,CASSPMGQGFTDTQYF,TGTGCCAGCAGTCCTATGGGGCAGGGGTTTACAGATACGCAGTATTTT
NA,TRBJ1-2,TRBV4-3,NA,CASSQEGLANYGYTF,TGCGCCAGCAGCCAAGAGGGCTTAGCTAACTATGGCTACACCTTC
TRBD1,TRBJ2-1,TRBV9,NA,CASSVEGQGVYEQFF,TGTGCCAGCAGCGTAGAGGGACAGGGGGTCTATGAGCAGTTCTTC
NA,TRBJ1-1,TRBV2,NA,CASRAKDTGNTEAFF,TGTGCCAGCAGGGCGAAGGACACCGGGAACACTGAAGCTTTCTTT
TRBD2,TRBJ2-1,TRBV3-1/TRBV3-2,NA,CASSLRPRTSGINEQFF,TGTGCCAGCAGCCTCCGCCCGAGGACTAGCGGGATAAATGAGCAGTTCTTC
NA,TRBJ2-7,TRBV9,once,CASSVAAGAYEQYF,TGTGCCAGCAGCGTAGCTGCTGGAGCCTACGAGCAGTACTTC
NA,TRBJ2-1,TRBV6-5,NA,CASSYSIQAIYNEQFF,TGTGCCAGCAGTTACTCGATCCAGGCAATATACAATGAGCAGTTCTTC
NA,TRBJ2-1,TRBV14,NA,CASSRVASEYNEQFF,TGTGCCAGCAGCCGGGTCGCTAGCGAATACAATGAGCAGTTCTTC
NA,TRBJ2-5,TRBV11-2,NA,CASSRPGGRETQYF,TGTGCCAGCAGCCGTCCGGGGGGCCGGGAGACCCAGTACTTC
NA,TRBJ2-3,TRBV5-6,NA,CASSLYSGGSTDTQYF,TGTGCCAGCAGCTTGTACTCTGGAGGGAGCACAGATACGCAGTATTTT
NA,TRBJ2-7,TRBV4-1,NA,CASSQVYSYEQYF,TGCGCCAGCAGCCAAGTATACAGCTACGAGCAGTACTTC
NA,TRBJ2-5,TRBV30,NA,CAWGRDSQETQYF,TGTGCCTGGGGTCGGGACTCACAAGAGACCCAGTACTTC
TRBD2,TRBJ2-5,TRBV10-3,NA,CAISLAGEETQYF,TGTGCCATATCCCTAGCGGGAGAAGAGACCCAGTACTTC
TRBD2,TRBJ2-3,TRBV18,NA,CASSFGDYQADTQYF,TGTGCCAGCTCATTTGGGGACTACCAAGCAGATACGCAGTATTTT
NA,TRBJ2-7,TRBV7-9,once,CASSLAQTNSYEQYF,TGTGCCAGCAGCTTAGCCCAGACTAACTCCTACGAGCAGTACTTC
NA,TRBJ1-1,TRBV7-2,NA,CASSHGVMNTEAFF,TGTGCCAGCAGCCACGGTGTGATGAACACTGAAGCTTTCTTT
TRBD1,TRBJ2-7,TRBV18,NA,CASSPGDRGYEQYF,TGTGCCAGCTCACCCGGGGACAGGGGCTACGAGCAGTACTTC
NA,TRBJ2-7,TRBV5-1,NA,CASSPSGPPYEQYF,TGCGCCAGCAGCCCGAGTGGTCCTCCCTACGAGCAGTACTTC
NA,TRBJ1-2,TRBV4-1,NA,CASSPPQDVGYTF,TGCGCCAGCAGCCCCCCGCAGGATGTTGGCTACACCTTC
TRBD2,TRBJ2-3,TRBV3-1/TRBV3-2,once,CASSQDQGLAGNTDTQYF,TGTGCCAGCAGCCAAGATCAGGGACTAGCGGGAAACACAGATACGCAGTATTTT
NA,TRBJ2-7,TRBV9,NA,CASSSPPMYEQYF,TGTGCCAGCAGCTCCCCGCCTATGTACGAGCAGTACTTC
TRBD2,TRBJ2-1,TRBV6-2/TRBV6-3,NA,CASIPLGGGSASGIQRNEQFF,TGTGCCAGCATCCCGTTAGGCGGGGGCTCGGCTAGCGGGATCCAACGCAATGAGCAGTTCTTC
NA,TRBJ2-7,TRBV5-1,NA,CASSLGRTDYEQYF,TGCGCCAGCAGCTTGGGTCGGACAGATTACGAGCAGTACTTC
TRBD2,TRBJ2-7,TRBV6-5,NA,CASRDGGATYEQYF,TGTGCCAGCAGGGACGGGGGGGCCACCTACGAGCAGTACTTC
TRBD1,TRBJ2-7,TRBV28,NA,CASSALGQGSYEQYF,TGTGCCAGCAGTGCTTTAGGACAGGGGTCCTACGAGCAGTACTTC
TRBD1,TRBJ2-2,TRBV27,NA,CASSFLWTGRTNTGELFF,TGTGCCAGCAGTTTTCTCTGGACAGGGAGGACGAACACCGGGGAGCTGTTTTTT
NA,TRBJ1-5,TRBV7-9,NA,CASSLGAASNQPQHF,TGTGCCAGCAGCTTAGGGGCAGCCAGCAATCAGCCCCAGCATTTT
TRBD2,TRBJ2-7,TRBV3-1/TRBV3-2,NA,CASSPSGTPDEQYF,TGTGCCAGCAGTCCCAGCGGGACCCCTGACGAGCAGTACTTC
TRBD2,TRBJ2-3,TRBV5-1,NA,CASRGSGTPTDTQYF,TGCGCCAGCAGGGGGAGCGGGACCCCGACAGATACGCAGTATTTT
TRBD2,TRBJ2-2,TRBV4-3,NA,CASSQDLGGANTGELFF,TGCGCCAGCAGCCAAGATTTGGGGGGGGCGAACACCGGGGAGCTGTTTTTT
TRBD1,TRBJ2-5,TRBV9,NA,CASGRDRGSGVVETQYF,TGTGCCAGCGGGCGGGACAGGGGTAGCGGGGTTGTTGAGACCCAGTACTTC
NA,TRBJ2-1,TRBV19,NA,CASSIGIYNEQFF,TGTGCCAGTAGTATCGGGATTTACAATGAGCAGTTCTTC
NA,TRBJ1-1,TRBV5-1,NA,CASSAGTTNTEAFF,TGCGCCAGCAGCGCCGGGACAACGAACACTGAAGCTTTCTTT
TRBD1,TRBJ1-6,TRBV18,NA,CASSGQEDSPLHF,TGTGCCAGCTCCGGACAGGAAGATTCACCCCTCCACTTT
NA,TRBJ1-3,TRBV9,once,CASSGGNSGNTIYF,TGTGCCAGCAGCGGAGGGAACTCTGGAAACACCATATATTTT
NA,TRBJ2-3,TRBV6-1,once,CASSGGLGLGPDTQYF,TGTGCCAGCAGTGGGGGGCTTGGACTAGGACCAGATACGCAGTATTTT
TRBD2,TRBJ2-1,TRBV9,NA,CASSVVAGAYNEQFF,TGTGCCAGCAGCGTAGTTGCGGGGGCCTACAATGAGCAGTTCTTC
NA,TRBJ2-2,TRBV13,NA,CASSPGGTGRTGELFF,TGTGCCAGCAGCCCGGGGGGGACAGGGAGGACCGGGGAGCTGTTTTTT
TRBD2,TRBJ2-5,TRBV27,NA,CASSVVWAGGETQYF,TGTGCCAGCAGCGTGGTTTGGGCGGGAGGAGAGACCCAGTACTTC
TRBD1,TRBJ1-2,TRBV9,NA,CASSAGQGSYGYTF,TGTGCCAGCAGCGCCGGACAGGGGAGCTATGGCTACACCTTC
NA,TRBJ1-1,TRBV4-1,NA,CASSQERAPDTEAFF,TGCGCCAGCAGCCAAGAGAGGGCGCCCGACACTGAAGCTTTCTTT
NA,TRBJ1-5,TRBV7-2,NA,CASSLVEVQPQHF,TGTGCCAGCAGCTTAGTAGAGGTTCAGCCCCAGCATTTT
NA,TRBJ2-3,TRBV6-4,NA,CASSPGGGKGATDTQYF,TGTGCCAGCAGCCCTGGCGGGGGGAAGGGGGCCACAGATACGCAGTATTTT
NA,TRBJ2-7,TRBV29-1,NA,CSASRGGGLTEQYF,TGCAGCGCCTCGCGAGGGGGGGGGCTTACCGAGCAGTACTTC